Each of the 10 T cell receptor beta chains below was sequenced from the same sample in a study of T cell responses to AZD1222 COVID-19 vaccine. Profiled with immunoSEQ multiplex PCR; TCRdb holds only in-frame clones, not every one. Of approximately 100,000 clones in the sample, around 94% were seen once. The sample was peripheral blood, taken on day 0 of AZD1222 vaccination. The source is an adult in good health.

The chain links TRBV28 to TRBJ1-1; weak D call: TRBD1 (6 bases). Per germline, CDR1 MDHEN and CDR2 SYDVKM. The V and J ends lost 5 bases and 1 base respectively, with 17 bases between them. This CDR3 is 16 amino acids long. The CDR3 nucleotides read TGTGCCAGCAGTCCGCAACGGACAGCTAGGAACACTGAAGCTTTCTTT. As protein: CASSPQRTARNTEAFF. The full variable domain, completed using reference TRBV28 and TRBJ1-1, is DVKVTQSSRYLVKRTGEKVFLECVQDMDHENMFWYRQDPGLGLRLIYFSYDVKMKEKGDIPEGYSVSREKKERFSLILESASTNQTSMYLCASSPQRTARNTEAFFGQGTRLTVV.

CDR3: CASSHEGQATYNSPLHF. DNA of the CDR3: TGTGCCAGCAGTCACGAGGGACAGGCTACGTATAATTCACCCCTCCACTTT. The genes are TRBV6-2 or TRBV6-3 and TRBJ1-6, with TRBD1 matching over 8 bases. Germline CDR1 is MNHEY and CDR2 is SVGEGT. V was pared by 5 bases and J by 4 bases, with 10 bases of the junction left unmatched. The CDR3 consists of 17 residues.

The V and J genes are TRBV11-2 and TRBJ2-1, with no clear D. Germline loops: CDR1 SGHAT, CDR2 FQNNGV. Trimming shortened V by 4 bases and J by 3 bases, and 13 bases separated the two germline ends. The CDR3 has 15 amino acids. CDR3 residues: CASSSLDTDYNEQFF. The CDR3, as DNA: TGTGCCAGCAGCTCGCTAGACACCGACTACAATGAGCAGTTCTTC.

The chain carries TRBV2 and TRBJ2-1; possible D gene TRBD2, 5 bases. Between the trimmed V and J ends, which lost 0 bases and 5 bases, there was a span of 14 bases. This CDR3 has 16 residues. Germline V CDR1 and CDR2: SNHLY, FYNNEI. The CDR3 sequence is CASSEAEVRGNNEQFF. The CDR3 DNA sequence: TGTGCCAGCAGTGAAGCGGAGGTGCGAGGGAACAATGAGCAGTTCTTC.

The rearrangement links TRBV30 to TRBJ1-6; a weak D match, TRBD1 (5 bases). Germline lookup yields CDR1 GTSNPN and CDR2 SVGIG (reference sequence). The V and J ends lost 4 bases and 10 bases respectively, with 14 bases between them. The CDR3 totals 13 residues. CDR3: CAWNGALESPLHF. The CDR3 DNA reads as TGTGCCTGGAATGGGGCTCTCGAGTCACCCCTCCACTTT.

The V gene is TRBV5-1, the J gene TRBJ2-7, with 10 bases fitting TRBD1. The CDR3 length is 16 residues. The V gene end was trimmed by 4 bases and the J gene end by 0 bases; junction bases not matched to a gene: 7. The germline gives CDR1 SGHRS, CDR2 YFSETQ. The CDR3 protein is CASSRDGTGVSYEQYF. The CDR3 bases are TGCGCCAGCAGCAGGGACGGGACAGGGGTCTCCTACGAGCAGTACTTC.

The chain links TRBV7-2 to TRBJ1-1; D remains ambiguous. Germline V gene data show CDR1 as SGHTA and CDR2 as FQGNSA. V was trimmed by 5 bases and J by 4 bases, leaving 8 bases between them. The length of the CDR3 is 12 residues. The CDR3 spells CASSPRGTEAFF. CDR3 bases: TGTGCCAGCAGCCCGCGGGGCACTGAAGCTTTCTTT.

This clone showed up just once. The chain is built from TRBV10-3 and TRBJ2-7; TRBD2 matches 11 bases. The CDR3 contains 18 residues. V gave up 1 base and J gave up 0 bases; unmatched junction bases: 8. Germline V gene data show CDR1 as ENHRY and CDR2 as SYGVKD. Here the CDR3 reads CAISEYTLAGVTSYEQYF. CDR3 sequence (DNA): TGTGCCATCAGTGAGTACACACTAGCGGGAGTAACCTCCTACGAGCAGTACTTC.

This chain uses TRBV6-5 with TRBJ2-7, with D unresolved. Trimming shortened V by 10 bases and J by 3 bases, and 13 bases separated the two germline ends. Per the germline V gene, CDR1 is MNHEY and CDR2 is SVGAGI. The CDR3 totals 12 residues. The CDR3 nucleotides are TGTGCCACCTCCCTGACCGGCTACGAGCAGTACTTC. Translating gives CATSLTGYEQYF.

This clone was counted between two and nine times. An end of the junction does not agree with germline; a read error may underlie this. This chain joins TRBV2 and TRBJ2-2, with D possibly being TRBD2 (5 bases). CDR1 SNHLY and CDR2 FYNNEI come from the germline V gene. The CDR3 extends over 13 amino acids. The CDR3 sequence is CASREGSTGELFF. CDR3 sequence (DNA): TGTGCCAGCAGGGAAGGGAGCACCGGGGAGCTGTTTTTT.